This entry concerns a single T cell receptor (beta chain). What it binds is not known. This sample is part of a study of OX40 agonist ivuxolimab in advanced cancers. Study at large: Ivuxolimab is a fully human IgG2 antibody that activates OX40 (CD134). Anti-PD-1, anti-PD-L1 or anti-CTLA-4 therapy given earlier was allowed, and around 40% had some.

Study results and limitations: The work left the antigen specificity of expanded peripheral T cells undetermined.

TCRdb keeps only in-frame clones here, not all; method: immunoSEQ multiplex PCR. The data contain 40,000 to 55,000 clones, just over 85% of them singletons. This specimen consisted of CD4+ or CD8+ T cells sorted from blood, obtained in a trial of the OX40 agonist ivuxolimab. The sequence was collected from an adult with an advanced solid tumor such as melanoma, head and neck, liver or kidney cancer.

The CDR3 DNA reads as TGTGCCAGCAGCCCGTCCAAAAGGTACCCTGGAAACACCATATATTTT. Its translation: CASSPSKRYPGNTIYF. The rearrangement joins TRBV7-6 to TRBJ1-3; D is unresolved. The ends were cut back, 5 bases at V and 2 bases at J, with 16 bases in the middle. The germline CDR1 and CDR2 sequences are SGHVS and FNYEAQ. The CDR3 is 16 amino acids.